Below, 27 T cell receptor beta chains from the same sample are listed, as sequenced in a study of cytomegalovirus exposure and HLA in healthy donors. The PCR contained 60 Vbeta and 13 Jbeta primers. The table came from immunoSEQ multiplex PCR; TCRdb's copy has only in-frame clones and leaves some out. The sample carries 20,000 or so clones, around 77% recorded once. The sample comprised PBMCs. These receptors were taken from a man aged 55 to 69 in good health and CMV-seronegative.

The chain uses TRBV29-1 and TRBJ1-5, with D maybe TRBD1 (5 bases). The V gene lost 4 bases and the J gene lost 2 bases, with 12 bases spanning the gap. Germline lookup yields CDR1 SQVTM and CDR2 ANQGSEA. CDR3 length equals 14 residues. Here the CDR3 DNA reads TGCAGCGTTGGGGTAGGGGCAGGCAATCAGCCCCAGCATTTT. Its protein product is CSVGVGAGNQPQHF.

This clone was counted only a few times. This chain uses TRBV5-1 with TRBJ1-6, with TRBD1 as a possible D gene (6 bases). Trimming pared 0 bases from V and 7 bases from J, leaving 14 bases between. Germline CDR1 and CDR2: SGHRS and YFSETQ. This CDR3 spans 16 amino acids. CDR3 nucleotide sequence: TGCGCCAGCAGCTTGGTGGGGGGGCAGAGGAATTCACCCCTCCACTTT. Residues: CASSLVGGQRNSPLHF. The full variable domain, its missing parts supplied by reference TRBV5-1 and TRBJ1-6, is KAGVTQTPRYLIKTRGQQVTLSCSPISGHRSVSWYQQTPGQGLQFLFEYFSETQRNKGNFPGRFSGRQFSNSRSEMNVSTLELGDSALYLCASSLVGGQRNSPLHFGNGTRLTVT.

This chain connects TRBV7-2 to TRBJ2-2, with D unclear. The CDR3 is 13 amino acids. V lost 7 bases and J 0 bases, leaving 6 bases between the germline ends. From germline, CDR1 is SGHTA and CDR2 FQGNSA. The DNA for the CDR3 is TGTGCCAGCAACAGTCCGAACACCGGGGAGCTGTTTTTT. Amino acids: CASNSPNTGELFF.

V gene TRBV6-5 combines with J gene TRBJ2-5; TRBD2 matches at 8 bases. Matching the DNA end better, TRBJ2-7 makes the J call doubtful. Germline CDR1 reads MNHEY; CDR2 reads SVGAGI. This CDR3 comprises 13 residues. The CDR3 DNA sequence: TGTGCCAGCAACCGGGGGGGTGGCTACGAGCAGTACTTC. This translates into CASNRGGGYEQYF.

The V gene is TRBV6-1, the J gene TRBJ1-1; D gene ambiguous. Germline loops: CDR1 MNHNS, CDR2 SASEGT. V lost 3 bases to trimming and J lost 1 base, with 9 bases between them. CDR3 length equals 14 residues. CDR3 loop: CASSDGYKNTEAFF. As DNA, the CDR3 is TGTGCCAGCAGTGACGGGTATAAGAACACTGAAGCTTTCTTT.

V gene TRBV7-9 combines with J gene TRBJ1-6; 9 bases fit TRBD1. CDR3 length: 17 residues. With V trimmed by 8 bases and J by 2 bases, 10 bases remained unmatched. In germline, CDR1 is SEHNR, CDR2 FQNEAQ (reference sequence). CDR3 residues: CASLAKGQGPYNSPLHF. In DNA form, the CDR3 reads TGTGCCAGCTTGGCGAAGGGACAGGGACCCTATAATTCACCCCTCCACTTT.

CDR3 in amino acids: CASSGASGGEETQYF. The CDR3, as DNA: TGTGCCAGTAGTGGGGCTAGCGGGGGGGAAGAGACCCAGTACTTC. The chain has TRBV19 and TRBJ2-5; TRBD2 aligns across 12 bases. Trimming took 5 bases from V and 3 from J; bases not matched to a gene: 4. The CDR3 is 15 amino acids. Looked up from germline, CDR1 is LNHDA and CDR2 is SQIVND (reference sequence).

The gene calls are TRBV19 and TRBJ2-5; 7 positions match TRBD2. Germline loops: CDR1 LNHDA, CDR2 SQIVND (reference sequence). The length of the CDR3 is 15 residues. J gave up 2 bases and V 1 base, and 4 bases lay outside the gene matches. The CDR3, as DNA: TGTGCCAGTAGTATAGGTGGGGGACTACAAGAGACCCAGTACTTC. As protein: CASSIGGGLQETQYF. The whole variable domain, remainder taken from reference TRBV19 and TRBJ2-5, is DGGITQSPKYLFRKEGQNVTLSCEQNLNHDAMYWYRQDPGQGLRLIYYSQIVNDFQKGDIAEGYSVSREKKESFPLTVTSAQKNPTAFYLCASSIGGGLQETQYFGPGTRLLVL.

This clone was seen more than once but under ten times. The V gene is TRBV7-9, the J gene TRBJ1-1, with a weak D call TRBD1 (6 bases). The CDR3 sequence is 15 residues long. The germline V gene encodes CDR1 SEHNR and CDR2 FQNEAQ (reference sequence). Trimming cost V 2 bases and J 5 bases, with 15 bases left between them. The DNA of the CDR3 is TGTGCCAGCAGCTTACAGAGACAGGAAGGGACTGAAGCTTTCTTT. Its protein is CASSLQRQEGTEAFF.

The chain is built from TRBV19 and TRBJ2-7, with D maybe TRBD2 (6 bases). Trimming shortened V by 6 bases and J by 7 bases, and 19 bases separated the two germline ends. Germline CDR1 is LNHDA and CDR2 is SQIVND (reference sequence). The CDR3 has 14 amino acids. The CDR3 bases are TGTGCCAGTAGACCGGGACTGGGCGCGTCGGAGCAGTACTTC. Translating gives CASRPGLGASEQYF. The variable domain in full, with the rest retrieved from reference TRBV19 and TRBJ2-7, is DGGITQSPKYLFRKEGQNVTLSCEQNLNHDAMYWYRQDPGQGLRLIYYSQIVNDFQKGDIAEGYSVSREKKESFPLTVTSAQKNPTAFYLCASRPGLGASEQYFGPGTRLTVT.

In DNA, the CDR3 is TGTGCCAGCAGCCTCCAATTCGGTCAGCCCCAGCATTTT. Translation: CASSLQFGQPQHF. The chain recombines TRBV7-2 with TRBJ1-5; D not certain. Deletions cut 5 bases from V and 6 bases from J, with 11 bases between. The CDR3 totals 13 residues. The germline gives CDR1 SGHTA, CDR2 FQGNSA.

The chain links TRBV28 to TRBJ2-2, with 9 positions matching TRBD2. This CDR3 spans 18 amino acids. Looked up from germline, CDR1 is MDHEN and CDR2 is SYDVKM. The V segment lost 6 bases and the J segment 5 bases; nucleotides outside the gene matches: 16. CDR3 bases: TGTGCCAGCAGCCTCGCCGCCGCGGGCGGGAGGGTTACCGGGGAGCTGTTTTTT. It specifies CASSLAAAGGRVTGELFF.

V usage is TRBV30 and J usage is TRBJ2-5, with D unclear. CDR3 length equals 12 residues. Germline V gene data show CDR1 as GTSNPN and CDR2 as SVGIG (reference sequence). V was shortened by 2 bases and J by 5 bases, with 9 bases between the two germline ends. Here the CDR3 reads CAWSTIAETQYF. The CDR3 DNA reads TGTGCCTGGAGTACGATTGCGGAGACCCAGTACTTC.

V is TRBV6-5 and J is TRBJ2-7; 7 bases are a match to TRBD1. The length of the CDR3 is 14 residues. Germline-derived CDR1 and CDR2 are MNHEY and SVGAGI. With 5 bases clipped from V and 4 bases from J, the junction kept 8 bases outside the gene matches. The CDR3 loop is CASSRYRGQYEQYF. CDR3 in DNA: TGTGCCAGCAGTCGGTACAGGGGTCAGTACGAGCAGTACTTC.

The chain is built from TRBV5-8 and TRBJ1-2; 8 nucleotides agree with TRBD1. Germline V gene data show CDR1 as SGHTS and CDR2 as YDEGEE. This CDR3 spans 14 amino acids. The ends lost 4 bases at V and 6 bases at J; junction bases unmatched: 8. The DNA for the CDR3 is TGTGCCAGCAGCGTAGACAGGGGAAAGAATGGCTACACCTTC. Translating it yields CASSVDRGKNGYTF.

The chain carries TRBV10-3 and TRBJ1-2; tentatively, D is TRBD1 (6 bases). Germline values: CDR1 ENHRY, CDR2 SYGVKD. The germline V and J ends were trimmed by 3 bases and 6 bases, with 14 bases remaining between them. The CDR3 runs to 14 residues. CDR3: CAISDVIRTDGYTF. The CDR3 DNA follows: TGTGCCATCAGTGATGTGATTCGGACAGATGGCTACACCTTC.

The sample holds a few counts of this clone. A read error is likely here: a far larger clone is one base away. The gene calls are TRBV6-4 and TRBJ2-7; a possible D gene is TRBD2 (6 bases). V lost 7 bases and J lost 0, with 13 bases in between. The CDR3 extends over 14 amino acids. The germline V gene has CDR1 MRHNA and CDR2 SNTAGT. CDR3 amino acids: CASTSAGCSYEQYF. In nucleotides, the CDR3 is TGTGCCAGCACTAGTGCGGGGTGCTCCTACGAGCAGTACTTC.

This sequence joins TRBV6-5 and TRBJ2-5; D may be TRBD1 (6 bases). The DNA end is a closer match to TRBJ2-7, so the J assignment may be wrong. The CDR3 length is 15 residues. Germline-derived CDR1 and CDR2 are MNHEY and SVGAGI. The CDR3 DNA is TGTGCCAGCAGTTCCCACAGGGCCAGGCCCGCCGAGCAGTACTTC. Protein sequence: CASSSHRARPAEQYF.

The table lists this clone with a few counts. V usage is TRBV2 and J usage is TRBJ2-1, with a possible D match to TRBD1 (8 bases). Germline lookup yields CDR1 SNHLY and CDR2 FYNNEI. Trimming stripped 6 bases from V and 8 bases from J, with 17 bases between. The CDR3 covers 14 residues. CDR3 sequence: CASSLDRGGYEQFF. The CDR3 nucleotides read TGTGCCAGCAGCCTAGACAGGGGAGGGTATGAGCAGTTCTTC.

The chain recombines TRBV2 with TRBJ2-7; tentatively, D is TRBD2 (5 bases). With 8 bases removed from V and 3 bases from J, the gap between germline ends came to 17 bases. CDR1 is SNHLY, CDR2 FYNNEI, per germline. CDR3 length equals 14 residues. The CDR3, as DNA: TGTGCCAGCCTGGGTTCTAGCAAAGGCTACGAGCAGTACTTC. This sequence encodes CASLGSSKGYEQYF. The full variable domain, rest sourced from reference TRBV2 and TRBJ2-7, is EPEVTQTPSHQVTQMGQEVILRCVPISNHLYFYWYRQILGQKVEFLVSFYNNEISEKSEIFDDQFSVERPDGSNFTLKIRSTKLEDSAMYFCASLGSSKGYEQYFGPGTRLTVT.

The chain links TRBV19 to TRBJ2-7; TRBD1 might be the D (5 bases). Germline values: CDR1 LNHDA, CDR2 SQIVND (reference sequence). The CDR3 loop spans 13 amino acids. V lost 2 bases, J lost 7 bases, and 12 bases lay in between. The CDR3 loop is CASSITGAREQYF. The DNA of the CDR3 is TGTGCCAGTAGTATAACAGGCGCCCGAGAGCAGTACTTC.

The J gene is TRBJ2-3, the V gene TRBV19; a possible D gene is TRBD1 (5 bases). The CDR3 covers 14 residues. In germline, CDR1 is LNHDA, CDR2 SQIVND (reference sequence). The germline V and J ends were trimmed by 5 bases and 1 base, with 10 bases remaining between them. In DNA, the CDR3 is TGTGCCAGTAGTGGCCAAGGGGGCACAGATACGCAGTATTTT. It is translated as CASSGQGGTDTQYF.

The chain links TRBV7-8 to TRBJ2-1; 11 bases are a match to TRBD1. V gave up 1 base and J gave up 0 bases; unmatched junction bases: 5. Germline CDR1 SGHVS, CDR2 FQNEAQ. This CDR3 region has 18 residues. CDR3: CASSLDAGTGGSYNEQFF. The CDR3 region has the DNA TGTGCCAGCAGCTTAGACGCTGGGACAGGGGGCTCCTACAATGAGCAGTTCTTC.

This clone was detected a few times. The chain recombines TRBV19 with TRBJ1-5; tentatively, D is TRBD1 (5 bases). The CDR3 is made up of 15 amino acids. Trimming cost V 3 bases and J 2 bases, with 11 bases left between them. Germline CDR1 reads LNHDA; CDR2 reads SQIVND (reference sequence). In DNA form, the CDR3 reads TGTGCCAGTAGTATGGGACTGGGAGGCAATCAGCCCCAGCATTTT. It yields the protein CASSMGLGGNQPQHF.

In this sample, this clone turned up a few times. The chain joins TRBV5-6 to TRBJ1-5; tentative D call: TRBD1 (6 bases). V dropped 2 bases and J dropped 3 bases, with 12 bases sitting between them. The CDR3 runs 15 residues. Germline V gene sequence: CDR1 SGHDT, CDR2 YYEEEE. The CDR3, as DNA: TGTGCCAGCAGCTTCTATGACAGGATCAATCAGCCCCAGCATTTT. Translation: CASSFYDRINQPQHF.

This chain's CDR3 is CASSPPGTGTDTQYF. The CDR3 nucleotides are TGTGCCAGCTCACCCCCGGGAACCGGGACAGATACGCAGTATTTT. The chain couples TRBV18 to TRBJ2-3; possibly TRBD2 for D (5 bases). There are 15 residues in the CDR3. Germline V lookup: CDR1 KGHSH, CDR2 LQKENI. V lost 3 bases and J 3 bases, leaving 13 bases between the germline ends. The complete variable domain, with remaining parts taken from reference TRBV18 and TRBJ2-3, reads NAGVMQNPRHLVRRRGQEARLRCSPMKGHSHVYWYRQLPEEGLKFMVYLQKENIIDESGMPKERFSAEFPKEGPSILRIQQVVRGDSAAYFCASSPPGTGTDTQYFGPGTRLTVL.

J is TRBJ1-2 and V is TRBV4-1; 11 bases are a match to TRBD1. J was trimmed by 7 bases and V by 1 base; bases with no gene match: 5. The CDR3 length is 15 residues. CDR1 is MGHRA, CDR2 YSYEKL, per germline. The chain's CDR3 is CASSQVGQGGGGYTF. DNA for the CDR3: TGCGCCAGCAGCCAAGTGGGACAGGGGGGCGGTGGCTACACCTTC.